This T cell receptor beta chain was sequenced for a study of T cells in Graves' hyperthyroidism and ophthalmopathy. This clonotype was recorded many times. Its antigen is as yet unknown. The investigators amplified TCR beta CDR3 regions from RNA transcripts. RT-PCR in the first round (using the HTBI primer set) targeted the TCR CDR3. TCRdb redid the calling of the multiplex PCR reads with MiXCR, one entry per CDR3 protein. The data hold about 640,000 distinct CDR3 sequences, with less than 25% observed a single time. Germline-derived CDR1 and CDR2 are KGHSH and LQKENI. Trimming left V 2 bases short and J 9 bases short, with 8 bases between. There are 12 residues in the CDR3. Study findings and constraints: Ophthalmopathy, which appeared later, was predicted by the model a median around 6 months before onset. Researchers found most expanded thyroid clonotypes above 0.001 in blood as well.

Subjects with ophthalmopathy showed a Clinical Activity Score no lower than 3, a NOSPECS grade no lower than 4, and a duration shorter than 3 months. Cells are PBMCs isolated from around 9.4 ml of fresh blood. The TCR originated in a man aged 25-45 years with Graves' ophthalmopathy. The sample was blood. This sequence joins TRBV18 and TRBJ2-1; D gene uncertain. CDR3 loop: CASSPVGGEQFF. The CDR3 coding sequence is TGTGCCAGCTCACCAGTGGGTGGTGAGCAGTTCTTC.